This T cell receptor (beta chain) was observed in a study of cytomegalovirus exposure and HLA in healthy donors. PCR primers comprised 60 Vbeta and 13 Jbeta primers. Assay: immunoSEQ multiplex PCR; the TCRdb copy retains only in-frame clones and omits some. The data show about 130,000 clones, with around four fifths seen just once and roughly 7.5% held by the top ten. General study results and limits: In a later analysis, an Asian-associated ancestry cluster reportedly showed fewer N-insertions than the approximately 700-donor mean. As a later analysis showed, a missense DCLRE1C variant was linked to trimming of TCR beta V- and J-genes.

CDR3 length equals 19 residues. Germline lookup yields CDR1 SEHNR and CDR2 FQNEAQ (reference sequence). This clone has a single count. Its antigen remains unknown. The V gene is TRBV7-9, the J gene TRBJ2-5; 13 bases align to TRBD2. The J call may be in error: the DNA end matches TRBJ2-7 better. This clonotype originated in a male donor in good health and CMV-seronegative. What was sequenced was PBMCs. CDR3 bases: TGTGCCAGCAGCTCCCGGGTGGGCGGGACTAGCGGGACCTCCTACGAGCAGTACTTC. Protein product: CASSSRVGGTSGTSYEQYF.